A single sample is the source of the 27 T cell receptor beta chains below, sequenced in a study of shared clonotypes between healthy human individuals. The repertoire was sequenced with immunoSEQ multiplex PCR; TCRdb's copy has only in-frame clones and lacks some. The sample yields around 2,000,000 clones, about 95% seen once. Sequencing input: naive CD4+ T cells sorted from blood. Subset: CD45RA+ positively selected. The source of these receptors is a man younger than 35 in good health.

The chain joins TRBV6-6 to TRBJ2-7; the match to TRBD2 covers 8 bases. Germline V gives CDR1 MNHNY, CDR2 SVGAGI (reference sequence). Trimming took 6 bases from V and 5 from J; bases not matched to a gene: 9. CDR3 size: 14 residues. As DNA, the CDR3 is TGTGCCAGCAGATCCGGGACTAGTCCCCACGAGCAGTACTTC. Translation: CASRSGTSPHEQYF.

Concerning this clone itself: Different DNA sequences within this sample yield the same CDR3. The DNA for the CDR3 is TGTGCCAGCTCACCGGGAATCGCCTACGAGCAGTACTTC. Protein sequence: CASSPGIAYEQYF. This sequence joins TRBV18 and TRBJ2-7, with unresolved D. V gave up 3 bases and J gave up 2 bases, with 8 bases separating them. There are 13 residues in the CDR3. Per the germline V gene, CDR1 is KGHSH and CDR2 is LQKENI.

A single count supports this clone. The rearrangement links TRBV11-2 to TRBJ1-3; unclear D gene. Germline CDR1 and CDR2: SGHAT and FQNNGV. Trimming removed 5 bases at V and 0 bases at J, with 14 bases between. This CDR3 has 16 residues. The CDR3 DNA reads as TGTGCCAGCAGCCCCCCATTCGTCGTCTCTGGAAACACCATATATTTT. Protein sequence: CASSPPFVVSGNTIYF.

The chain employs TRBV9 and TRBJ2-3, with a possible D match to TRBD1 (6 bases). Germline loops: CDR1 SGDLS, CDR2 YYNGEE. The CDR3 has 15 residues. V dropped 2 bases and J dropped 4 bases, with 14 bases sitting between them. CDR3 sequence reads: CASSVDGQPADTQYF. CDR3 bases: TGTGCCAGCAGCGTCGATGGACAGCCTGCAGATACGCAGTATTTT.

The chain is built from TRBV15 and TRBJ1-4, with D uncertain. Trimming cost V 5 bases and J 0 bases, with 13 bases left between them. Germline V gives CDR1 LNHNV, CDR2 YYDKDF (reference sequence). The length of the CDR3 is 16 residues. The CDR3 DNA follows: TGTGCCACCAGCGCCGGATCTACGGCAACTAATGAAAAACTGTTTTTT. Translation gives CATSAGSTATNEKLFF.

This chain connects TRBV5-6 to TRBJ1-4; D not resolved. The CDR3 covers 17 residues. Germline CDR1 SGHDT, CDR2 YYEEEE. V was pared by 0 bases and J by 0 bases, with 12 bases between. The CDR3 DNA reads as TGTGCCAGCAGCTTGGGGCAGATAAGGGCAACTAATGAAAAACTGTTTTTT. It yields the protein CASSLGQIRATNEKLFF.

The chain combines TRBV6-5 with TRBJ1-2; possibly TRBD1 for D (5 bases). From germline, CDR1 is MNHEY and CDR2 SVGAGI. The CDR3 loop spans 15 amino acids. Trimming left V 5 bases short and J 4 bases short, with 17 bases between. The CDR3 reads CASSPDRGPIYGYTF. CDR3 DNA: TGTGCCAGCAGTCCGGATAGGGGCCCTATCTATGGCTACACCTTC.

The CDR3 sequence: CASSYSGSFYEQYF. CDR3 sequence (DNA): TGTGCCAGCAGTTATAGCGGGAGTTTTTACGAGCAGTACTTC. The J gene is TRBJ2-7, the V gene TRBV6-5; 9 bases line up with TRBD2. CDR3 length: 14 amino acids. Trimming cost V 3 bases and J 4 bases; bases outside gene matches: 4. Germline V gene sequence: CDR1 MNHEY, CDR2 SVGAGI.

This rearrangement joins TRBV7-2 to TRBJ2-5; D unclear. This CDR3 is 13 amino acids long. The germline gives CDR1 SGHTA, CDR2 FQGNSA. The ends were cut back, 1 base at V and 5 bases at J, with 8 bases in the middle. The CDR3 coding sequence is TGTGCCAGCAGCTTAGTGTATCGGGAGACCCAGTACTTC. Protein product: CASSLVYRETQYF.

This chain links TRBV7-2 with TRBJ2-7, with D possibly matching TRBD2 (6 bases). CDR1 SGHTA and CDR2 FQGNSA come from the germline V gene. CDR3 length: 14 amino acids. The germline V and J ends were trimmed by 4 bases and 2 bases, with 12 bases remaining between them. The chain's CDR3 is CASSSGLGPYEQYF. In DNA, the CDR3 is TGTGCCAGCAGCTCGGGACTGGGACCCTACGAGCAGTACTTC.

This clone was found once. The same CDR3 can be traced to other DNA sequences in this sample. The chain links TRBV6-5 to TRBJ2-7; tentative D call: TRBD1 (5 bases). Germline-derived CDR1 and CDR2 are MNHEY and SVGAGI. The V gene lost 6 bases and the J gene lost 3 bases, with 9 bases spanning the gap. The CDR3 runs to 12 residues. CDR3 region: CASSPQGYEQYF. For the CDR3, the DNA is TGTGCCAGCAGCCCCCAGGGCTACGAGCAGTACTTC.

On this clone: Being one base from a much bigger clone, this may be a read error. CDR3 in DNA: TGCGCCAGCAGCTCGACAAGGGATTTCTACGAGCAGTACTTC. It yields the protein CASSSTRDFYEQYF. The chain couples TRBV5-1 to TRBJ2-7, with D unclear. From germline, CDR1 is SGHRS and CDR2 YFSETQ. The CDR3 has 14 amino acids. V was clipped by 3 bases and J by 3 bases, with 13 bases between them.

The rearrangement links TRBV12-5 to TRBJ2-7, with 7 bases aligning to TRBD2. The ends lost 9 bases at V and 1 base at J; junction bases unmatched: 9. Germline values: CDR1 LGHNT, CDR2 FRNRAP. The CDR3 is made up of 14 amino acids. The CDR3 bases are TGTGCTAGCCTCGGACTAGGGATTTCCTACGAGCAGTACTTC. As protein: CASLGLGISYEQYF.

The rearrangement uses TRBV6-5 and TRBJ1-2, with 7 bases aligning to TRBD1. V lost 7 bases and J lost 1; bases outside the gene matches: 6. From germline, CDR1 is MNHEY and CDR2 SVGAGI. The CDR3 is 14 amino acids. CDR3 sequence (DNA): TGTGCCAGCACCCTGGGACAGTTTAACTATGGCTACACCTTC. This gives the protein CASTLGQFNYGYTF.

The J gene is TRBJ1-2, the V gene TRBV7-9; 11 nucleotides align to TRBD1. From germline, CDR1 is SEHNR and CDR2 FQNEAQ (reference sequence). CDR3 size: 16 residues. V trimming: 0 bases; J trimming: 7 bases; junction bases outside the gene matches: 7. In DNA form, the CDR3 reads TGTGCCAGCAGCTTAGCCACCGGGACAGGGGGTAGTGGCTACACCTTC. It yields the protein CASSLATGTGGSGYTF.

V is TRBV5-1 and J is TRBJ1-4; TRBD1 might be the D (6 bases). Germline values: CDR1 SGHRS, CDR2 YFSETQ. This CDR3 is 15 amino acids long. Trimming removed 0 bases from V and 6 bases from J, with 12 bases in between. Written as DNA, the CDR3 is TGCGCCAGCAGCTTGGCCCCCGGGGGCTATGAAAAACTGTTTTTT. This gives the protein CASSLAPGGYEKLFF.

The chain recombines TRBV9 with TRBJ1-6; D not certain. Trimming cost V 0 bases and J 10 bases, with 11 bases left between them. The CDR3 loop spans 14 amino acids. Germline values: CDR1 SGDLS, CDR2 YYNGEE. Here the CDR3 DNA reads TGTGCCAGCAGCGTAGGACGTTTAGAGTCACCCCTCCACTTT. Translation gives CASSVGRLESPLHF. The full variable domain, in which reference TRBV9 and TRBJ1-6 provide the parts outside the CDR3, is DSGVTQTPKHLITATGQRVTLRCSPRSGDLSVYWYQQSLDQGLQFLIQYYNGEERAKGNILERFSAQQFPDLHSELNLSSLELGDSALYFCASSVGRLESPLHFGNGTRLTVT.

V usage is TRBV7-2 and J usage is TRBJ2-7; possibly TRBD2 for D (5 bases). Germline loops: CDR1 SGHTA, CDR2 FQGNSA. The CDR3 consists of 15 residues. V lost 5 bases, J lost 7 bases, and 21 bases lay in between. CDR3 sequence: CASSVEGSQFREQYF. Written as DNA, the CDR3 is TGTGCCAGCAGCGTCGAGGGTAGTCAGTTCCGGGAGCAGTACTTC.

Concerning this clone itself: The same CDR3 is also encoded by other DNA sequences in this sample. The chain links TRBV6-5 to TRBJ2-6; D not certain. The germline CDR1 and CDR2 sequences are MNHEY and SVGAGI. The ends were cut back, 0 bases at V and 0 bases at J, with 3 bases in the middle. This CDR3 has 15 residues. In DNA form, the CDR3 reads TGTGCCAGCAGTTACTCCAGCTCTGGGGCCAACGTCCTGACTTTC. Residues: CASSYSSSGANVLTF.

The V gene is TRBV25-1, the J gene TRBJ1-2; D uncertain. V lost 2 bases, J lost 4 bases, and 20 bases lay in between. Germline V lookup: CDR1 MGHDK, CDR2 SYGVNS. This CDR3 has 17 residues. CDR3 nucleotides: TGTGCCAGCAGTGAAGTTGGAGGGATAGGACGGGGCTATGGCTACACCTTC. It translates to CASSEVGGIGRGYGYTF.

The chain uses TRBV6-6 and TRBJ1-2; D not certain. Germline CDR1 MNHNY, CDR2 SVGAGI (reference sequence). The CDR3 has 13 residues. Trimming left V 5 bases short and J 4 bases short, with 11 bases between. The CDR3 region has the DNA TGTGCCAGCAGTCAGCAGCCTTTCTATGGCTACACCTTC. Encoded protein: CASSQQPFYGYTF.

The rearrangement uses TRBV7-2 and TRBJ1-5, with D tentatively TRBD1 (5 bases). CDR1 and CDR2 from the germline V gene are SGHTA and FQGNSA. This CDR3 has 16 residues. Trimming took 1 base from V and 3 from J, leaving 13 bases between them. The CDR3 nucleotides are TGTGCCAGCAGCTTAGTGGGTGGGGGACTCAATCAGCCCCAGCATTTT. Translated, it gives CASSLVGGGLNQPQHF.

This clone was counted between two and nine times. Other DNA variants within this sample encode the same CDR3. The rearrangement uses TRBV18 and TRBJ2-5; D assignment may be TRBD1 or TRBD2 (5 bases each). The germline CDR1 and CDR2 sequences are KGHSH and LQKENI. This CDR3 has 13 residues. Trimming left V 3 bases short and J 2 bases short, with 7 bases between. The CDR3 protein is CASSPGTQETQYF. CDR3 in DNA: TGTGCCAGCTCACCCGGGACGCAAGAGACCCAGTACTTC.

The chain is built from TRBV4-1 and TRBJ2-1, with 11 nucleotides matching TRBD2. The V gene's germline CDR1 is MGHRA and CDR2 YSYEKL. This CDR3 is built from 18 residues. With V trimmed by 3 bases and J by 8 bases, 15 bases remained unmatched. The CDR3: CASSQGVITSGSTHEQFF. The CDR3 DNA follows: TGCGCCAGCAGCCAGGGGGTAATAACTAGCGGGAGTACCCATGAGCAGTTCTTC.

This clone was detected only once. V usage is TRBV7-9 and J usage is TRBJ1-4, with 8 bases identical to TRBD1. The germline V gene encodes CDR1 SEHNR and CDR2 FQNEAQ (reference sequence). J lost 7 bases, V lost 1 base, and 8 bases had no gene match. The CDR3 runs 16 residues. CDR3 in amino acids: CASSLVGTGIGEKLFF. Written as DNA, the CDR3 is TGTGCCAGCAGCTTAGTCGGGACAGGAATCGGTGAAAAACTGTTTTTT.

The rearrangement joins TRBV6-9 to TRBJ2-3, with D possibly being TRBD1 or TRBD2 (5 bases each). The germline gives CDR1 MNHGY, CDR2 SVAAGI. CDR3 length: 13 amino acids. V lost 7 bases, J lost 6 bases, and 14 bases lay in between. Here the CDR3 reads CASTRDLLDTQYF. The CDR3 coding sequence is TGTGCCAGCACCCGGGACCTTTTGGATACGCAGTATTTT.

J is TRBJ2-2 and V is TRBV9, with 9 positions matching TRBD2. V was pared by 0 bases and J by 6 bases, with 3 bases of the junction left unmatched. The CDR3 covers 15 residues. Looked up from germline, CDR1 is SGDLS and CDR2 is YYNGEE. This CDR3 reads CASSVDSGSSGELFF. CDR3 DNA sequence: TGTGCCAGCAGCGTAGATAGCGGGAGCTCCGGGGAGCTGTTTTTT.